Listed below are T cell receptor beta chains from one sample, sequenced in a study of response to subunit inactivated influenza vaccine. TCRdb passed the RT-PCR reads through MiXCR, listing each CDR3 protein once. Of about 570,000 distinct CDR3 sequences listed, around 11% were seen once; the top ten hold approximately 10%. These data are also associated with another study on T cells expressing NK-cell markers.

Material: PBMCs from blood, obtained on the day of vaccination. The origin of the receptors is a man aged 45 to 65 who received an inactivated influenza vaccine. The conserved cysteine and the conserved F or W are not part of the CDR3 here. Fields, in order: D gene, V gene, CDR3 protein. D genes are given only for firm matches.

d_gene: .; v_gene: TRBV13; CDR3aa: ASSFLKGGAGNTIY
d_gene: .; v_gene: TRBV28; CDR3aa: ASSLGRSNEQF
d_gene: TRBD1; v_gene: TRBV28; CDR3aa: ASRQGTVGYGYT
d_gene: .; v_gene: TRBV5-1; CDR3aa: ASSSPLGLGGERYPDTQY
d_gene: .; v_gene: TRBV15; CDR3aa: ATSRDKLPGELF
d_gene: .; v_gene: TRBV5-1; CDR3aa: ASSSPDIYEQY
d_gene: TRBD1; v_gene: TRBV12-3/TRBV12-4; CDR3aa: ASSHVGQGLTDTQY
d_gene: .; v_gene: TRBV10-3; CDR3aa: AIRYAVGRGTGELF
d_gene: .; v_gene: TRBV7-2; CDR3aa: ASSLAGIANVLT
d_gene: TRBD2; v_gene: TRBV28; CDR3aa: ASRPGLAGGRNTGELF
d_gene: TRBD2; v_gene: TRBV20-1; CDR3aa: SASRTSGSTDTQY
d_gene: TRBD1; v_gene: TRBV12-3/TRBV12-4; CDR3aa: ASSRQGASGYT
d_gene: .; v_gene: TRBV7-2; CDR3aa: ASSLAGGQYNEQF
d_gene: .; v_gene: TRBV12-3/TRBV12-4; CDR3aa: ASSFGQSGEQY
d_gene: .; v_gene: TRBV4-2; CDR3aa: ASSQEQYVSSYEQY
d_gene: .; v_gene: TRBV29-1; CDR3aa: SGGTTNTGELF
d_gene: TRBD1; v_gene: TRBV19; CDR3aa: ASSHDDRGGGQPQH
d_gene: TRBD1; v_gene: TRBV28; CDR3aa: ASSPYRGHGNTEAF
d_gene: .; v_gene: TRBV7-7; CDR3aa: ASSLDGGGELF
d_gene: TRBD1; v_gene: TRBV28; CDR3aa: ASSRHRGSNQPQH
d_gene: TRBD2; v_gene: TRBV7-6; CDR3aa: ASSLTSGGLNNEQF
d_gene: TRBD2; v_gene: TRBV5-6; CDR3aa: ASSPVGASGEETQY
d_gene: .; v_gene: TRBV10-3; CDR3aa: AISEGSSYNEQF
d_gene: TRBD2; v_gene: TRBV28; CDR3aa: ASSLRGGYGETQY
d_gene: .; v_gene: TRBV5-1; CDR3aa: ASSLIAGLLNTDTQY
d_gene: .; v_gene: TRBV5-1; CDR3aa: ASTAQRSSTDTQY
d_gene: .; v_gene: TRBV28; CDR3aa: ASGQIPYNEQF
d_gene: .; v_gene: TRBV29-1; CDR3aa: SVAGVVQGWYNEQF
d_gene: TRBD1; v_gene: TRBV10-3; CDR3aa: AISGQGLFSPLH
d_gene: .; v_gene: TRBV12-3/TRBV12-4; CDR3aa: ASRFGGYGYT
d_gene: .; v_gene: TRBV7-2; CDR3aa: ASSLSGSGDSLYEQY
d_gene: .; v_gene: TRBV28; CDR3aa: ACANNEQF
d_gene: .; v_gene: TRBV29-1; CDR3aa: SVGRGPNEQY
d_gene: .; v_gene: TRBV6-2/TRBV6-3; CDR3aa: ASQSVSEQF
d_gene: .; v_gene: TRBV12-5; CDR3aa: ASGRDSHLSMY
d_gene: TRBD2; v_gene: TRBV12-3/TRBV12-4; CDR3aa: ARSLSGGADEQY
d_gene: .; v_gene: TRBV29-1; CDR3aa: SVAANEKLF
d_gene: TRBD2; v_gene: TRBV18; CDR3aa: ASSPSGTNTDTQY
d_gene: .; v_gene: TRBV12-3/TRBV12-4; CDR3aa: ASRWDLGYQPQH
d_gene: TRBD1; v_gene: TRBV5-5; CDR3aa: ASSSTGGYSNQPQH
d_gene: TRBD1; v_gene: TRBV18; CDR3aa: ASSPRDRGPFYEQY
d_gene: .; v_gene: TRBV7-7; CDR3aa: ASSLRWGTQETQY
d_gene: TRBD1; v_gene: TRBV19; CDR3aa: ASSTGTGFRVNNQPQH
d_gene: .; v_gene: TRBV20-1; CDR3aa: SAPTLDSYEQY
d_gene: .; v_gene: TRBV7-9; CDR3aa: ASSLGSDYGYT
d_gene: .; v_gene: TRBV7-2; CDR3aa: ASSLPSADTQY
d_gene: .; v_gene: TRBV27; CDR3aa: ASKGAGSSYEQY
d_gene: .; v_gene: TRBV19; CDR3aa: ASTRAPGNEQF
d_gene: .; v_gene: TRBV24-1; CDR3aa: ATSDRYNEQF
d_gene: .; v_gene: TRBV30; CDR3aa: AWSVQPLEVWQF